Listed here are 2 T cell receptor beta chains from one sample, sequenced in a study of shared clonotypes between healthy human individuals. Produced via immunoSEQ multiplex PCR; TCRdb's table is partial and in-frame only. Of roughly 500,000 clones in the sample, roughly 95% were seen once. The sequencing sample was made of naive CD4+ T cells sorted from blood. Stated subset: CD45RA+ positively selected. Receptor source: a woman aged 30 to 39 in good health.

Turning to this clone: The identical CDR3 is also encoded by other nucleotide sequences in the sample. The gene calls are TRBV19 and TRBJ1-5; tentative D call: TRBD1 (6 bases). V gave up 1 base and J gave up 2 bases, with 9 bases separating them. Looked up from germline, CDR1 is LNHDA and CDR2 is SQIVND (reference sequence). This CDR3 is 15 amino acids long. The CDR3: CASSIAGGGNQPQHF. In nucleotides, the CDR3 is TGTGCCAGTAGTATAGCGGGGGGCGGCAATCAGCCCCAGCATTTT.

This chain joins TRBV2 and TRBJ2-2, with D maybe TRBD2 (6 bases). Trimming took 5 bases from V and 2 from J, leaving 9 bases between them. Germline V gene lookup returns CDR1 SNHLY and CDR2 FYNNEI. This CDR3 contains 14 residues. The CDR3 protein is CASSRDFNTGELFF. CDR3 coding DNA: TGTGCCAGCAGTCGGGACTTCAACACCGGGGAGCTGTTTTTT.